The sequence of this T cell receptor (beta chain) was determined in a study of blood T cell repertoires in COVID-19 (TCRdb year 2020). Background for the entire study: The collaborator samples originated in the United States, Italy and Spain and spanned the acute and convalescent phases of COVID-19. The prospective study material was composed of cDNA or gDNA derived from T cells, B-cell-depleted T cells, or PBMCs. A freely available public database, intended as a resource for researchers studying the immune response to SARS-CoV-2, is where the repertoires were released. The sample metadata nearly always contained a de-identified subject ID, COVID-19 status, age in years and sex. Samples were obtained from the ongoing ImmuneRACE study (first 160 participants) and from roughly 1,300 subjects provided by 6 global collaborators. HLA class I and class II types, where available, came from metadata supplied by the sample provider rather than from assay-based typing. Subjects who had been exposed to COVID-19, were actively infected with it, or had recovered from it provided the deeply sampled blood TCRbeta repertoires that made up the dataset. Overall study results and their limits: The quantity of clinical and demographic metadata differed by source and by participant and was supplied without curation.

TCRbeta CDR3 regions were amplified from genomic DNA by means of the immunoSEQ Assay, a bias-controlled multiplex PCR. Turning to the authors' computational methods: The number of nucleated cells in each sample was estimated from the amplification of reference gene primers within the assay. Sequence reads were collapsed and filtered to measure the absolute abundance of every unique TCRbeta CDR3 rearrangement. For each sample, productive Simpson clonality was calculated as the square root of Simpson's diversity index over productive rearrangements. Entries here come from immuneACCESS through TCRdb and include only in-frame sequences with V and J called. Some clones fail to appear in such tables; in the studies checked, an unresolved V gene covers under half of the shortfall, and the cause of the remainder is unknown. From that table come the V and J calls and clone size; the DNA was used to work out D and trimming. Recorded for this sample are about 100,000 clones; just under 80% of them occurred a single time. Clones ranked in the top ten supply roughly 12% of the sample.

The collaborating institutions used their own protocols to collect whole blood in K2EDTA tubes. Collaborator samples were shipped for TCRbeta analysis as frozen whole blood, isolated PBMCs, or DNA extracted from either sample type. V is reduced by 4 bases and J by 4 bases, leaving a spacing of 17 bases between them. The CDR1 and CDR2 encoded by the germline V gene are SGHDT and YYEEEE. The CDR3 holds 15 amino acids from the cysteine to the phenylalanine. Only CDR3 DNA remains: 45 bases, in frame from the first base. As for this clone: What antigen it recognizes has not been identified. Base qualities are not recorded, but no much larger clone differs from it by a single base.

Recombination connected TRBV5-6 to TRBJ1-2; TRBD1 is perhaps the D gene, given 6 matching bases. The receptor was isolated from a woman between 65 and 79 years old with acute or convalescent COVID-19. Sequenced: peripheral blood. The DNA is as follows: TGTGCCAGCAGCCTTTACTCAGGGGTTCGCTATGGCTACACCTTC. The resulting protein is CASSLYSGVRYGYTF.